The text below deals with one T cell receptor beta chain. No antigen is known for it. TCRdb's copy holds only in-frame clones and misses some; the assay was immunoSEQ multiplex PCR. In the table there are about 21,000 clones, 88% of which are singletons. The V gene lost 2 bases and the J gene lost 2 bases, with 7 bases spanning the gap. The CDR3 loop spans 14 amino acids. Germline CDR1 reads LNHDA; CDR2 reads SQIVND (reference sequence). This sample was included in a study of T cells in localized non-small cell lung cancer. Study results and limitations: Because researchers sequenced only one region of the tumor, heterogeneity is still possible.

The sequence was obtained from a male donor older than 55 with stage II lung adenocarcinoma. The sequences come from peripheral blood mononuclear cells, collected before any cancer treatment. The chain links TRBV19 to TRBJ1-5, with a tentative D call TRBD1 (5 bases). The CDR3 DNA reads as TGTGCCAGTAGTATATGGGACCGCAATCAGCCCCAGCATTTT. This translates into CASSIWDRNQPQHF.